A selection of T cell receptor beta chains follows, all from one sample in a study of T-cell reconstitution after alpha-beta-depleted transplantation in children. Each CDR3 protein gets one entry after TCRdb re-called the PCR reads with MiXCR. The sample lists 200,000 or so distinct CDR3 sequences; roughly 6% were seen once. Material: PBMCs, obtained before TCRalphabeta/CD19-depleted stem cell transplant. The receptor source for this set is a girl under three years old with combined immunodeficiency, due to receive a stem cell transplant. The CDR3 runs from the conserved cysteine through the conserved F or W. D genes are given only for firm matches. Clone size is shown for a subset of rows, as once, few, many or a class of expanded clone.

length,D,J,V,size,CDR3,DNA
15,NA,TRBJ2-1,TRBV7-8,many,CASSSPLGRNNEQFF,TGTGCCAGCAGCTCCCCCTTGGGTAGGAACAATGAGCAGTTCTTC
16,TRBD1,TRBJ2-2,TRBV24-1,many,CATSDLDRGGTGELFF,TGTGCCACCAGTGATTTGGACAGGGGCGGCACCGGGGAGCTGTTTTTT
16,NA,TRBJ2-1,TRBV9,many,CASSVFGTAHINEQFF,TGTGCCAGCAGCGTCTTCGGGACCGCCCACATCAATGAGCAGTTCTTC
16,NA,TRBJ2-1,TRBV4-1,many,CASSQDQGSSYNEQFF,TGCGCCAGCAGCCAAGATCAGGGTAGCTCCTACAATGAGCAGTTCTTC
19,TRBD2,TRBJ2-1,TRBV5-1,many,CASSSGGGLGGTHTNEQFF,TGCGCCAGCAGCTCGGGGGGGGGACTTGGGGGAACACACACGAATGAGCAGTTCTTC
16,NA,TRBJ2-3,TRBV7-3,NA,CASSLTVRAYTDTQYF,TGTGCCAGCAGCTTAACCGTCCGGGCCTACACAGATACGCAGTATTTT
12,NA,TRBJ1-2,TRBV28,many,CASRSPPMAWTF,TGTGCCAGCAGATCACCCCCCATGGCATGGACCTTC
11,NA,TRBJ1-2,TRBV2,many,CASSGDSGYTF,TGTGCCAGCAGTGGAGACAGTGGCTACACCTTC
14,NA,TRBJ2-2,TRBV24-1,many,CATSDFSVTGELFF,TGTGCCACCAGTGATTTTTCCGTAACCGGGGAGCTGTTTTTT
15,NA,TRBJ2-3,TRBV7-2,many,CASSLVQRFSHTQYF,TGTGCCAGCAGCTTAGTGCAGCGGTTCTCGCATACGCAGTATTTT